These 28 T cell receptor beta chains share one sample of origin, sequenced in a study of long-term antiretroviral therapy in people with HIV. Runs used v3.0 of the immunoSEQ assay and were done at survey level. Libraries were prepared by immunoSEQ multiplex PCR; TCRdb keeps only in-frame clonotypes and omits some of them. The repertoire holds about 6,500 clones, around 85% seen once, with 2.5% to 3% in the top ten. The source material was unsorted PBMCs, sampled 3.7 years after starting antiretroviral therapy. These receptors all stem from a woman aged 50 to 60 with HIV.

The chain recombines TRBV7-9 with TRBJ1-2; D perhaps matches TRBD1 (5 bases). The V gene's germline CDR1 is SEHNR and CDR2 FQNEAQ (reference sequence). The germline V and J ends were trimmed by 0 bases and 7 bases, with 12 bases remaining between them. The CDR3 runs to 14 residues. The CDR3 region is CASSLARGNPGYTF. CDR3 sequence (DNA): TGTGCCAGCAGCTTAGCGAGGGGAAACCCTGGCTACACCTTC. Complete variable domain (other parts from reference TRBV7-9 and TRBJ1-2): DTGVSQNPRHKITKRGQNVTFRCDPISEHNRLYWYRQTLGQGPEFLTYFQNEAQLEKSRLLSDRFSAERPKGSFSTLEIQRTEQGDSAMYLCASSLARGNPGYTFGSGTRLTVV.

This clone has just a few counts. CDR3 sequence (DNA): TGTGCCAGCAGCCAAGATCCCACCTACGAGCAGTACTTC. Its protein product is CASSQDPTYEQYF. V is TRBV4-2 and J is TRBJ2-7; D is undetermined. V was trimmed by 0 bases and J by 2 bases, leaving 5 bases between them. The CDR3 has 13 residues. Germline V gene data show CDR1 as LGHNA and CDR2 as YNFKEQ.

V is TRBV29-1 and J is TRBJ2-2; tentative D call: TRBD2 (5 bases). Germline V gene lookup returns CDR1 SQVTM and CDR2 ANQGSEA. V was shortened by 3 bases and J by 1 base, with 12 bases between the two germline ends. This CDR3 region has 15 residues. CDR3 amino acids: CSVEEAGMNTGELFF. The CDR3 region has the DNA TGCAGCGTTGAGGAGGCTGGGATGAACACCGGGGAGCTGTTTTTT.

The chain links TRBV28 to TRBJ2-1; D is uncertain. V lost 2 bases and J 5 bases, leaving 4 bases between the germline ends. Germline assignment: CDR1 MDHEN and CDR2 SYDVKM. The CDR3 sequence is 12 residues long. The CDR3 bases are TGTGCCAGCAGTTTAGGGCACAATGAGCAGTTCTTC. This sequence encodes CASSLGHNEQFF.

The chain combines TRBV7-2 with TRBJ2-1, with TRBD2 matching over 10 bases. This CDR3 has 19 amino acids. Germline CDR1 is SGHTA and CDR2 is FQGNSA. V gave up 3 bases and J gave up 1 base; unmatched junction bases: 12. CDR3 sequence reads: CASSFPGPSGSLSYNEQFF. In DNA, the CDR3 is TGTGCCAGCAGCTTCCCTGGGCCTAGCGGGAGCCTTTCCTACAATGAGCAGTTCTTC.

This rearrangement joins TRBV18 to TRBJ2-5; possibly TRBD1 or TRBD2 for D (5 bases each). Trimming stripped 3 bases from V and 1 base from J, with 6 bases between. CDR3 length equals 13 residues. Looked up from germline, CDR1 is KGHSH and CDR2 is LQKENI. CDR3 sequence: CASSPGTQETQYF. In DNA, the CDR3 is TGTGCCAGCTCACCCGGGACCCAAGAGACCCAGTACTTC.

This clone was recorded only once. The V and J genes are TRBV14 and TRBJ1-2; D not resolved. Germline CDR1 and CDR2: SGHDN and FVKESK. V lost 0 bases to trimming and J lost 6 bases, with 11 bases between them. The CDR3 consists of 14 residues. The CDR3 loop reads CASSQDSFRNGYTF. CDR3 in DNA: TGTGCCAGCAGCCAAGACTCCTTCAGGAATGGCTACACCTTC.

The genes are TRBV11-2 and TRBJ2-3; 12 nucleotides line up with TRBD2. Germline CDR1 and CDR2: SGHAT and FQNNGV. There are 16 residues in the CDR3. With V trimmed by 4 bases and J by 6 bases, 8 bases remained unmatched. This CDR3 is CASSSGLAGMGDTQYF. In nucleotides, the CDR3 is TGTGCCAGCAGCTCTGGACTAGCGGGAATGGGGGATACGCAGTATTTT.

The genes are TRBV5-6 and TRBJ2-7; 12 nucleotides agree with TRBD2. J lost 4 bases, V lost 0 bases, and 2 bases had no gene match. Germline CDR1 reads SGHDT; CDR2 reads YYEEEE. The CDR3 consists of 15 residues. In DNA form, the CDR3 reads TGTGCCAGCAGCTTGGGTCTAGCGGGAGGGTACGAGCAGTACTTC. Amino acid sequence: CASSLGLAGGYEQYF.

The gene calls are TRBV11-2 and TRBJ2-3, with D possibly TRBD2 on 7 matching bases. This CDR3 contains 17 residues. V lost 5 bases and J lost 0, with 18 bases in between. Germline CDR1 SGHAT, CDR2 FQNNGV. The chain's CDR3 is CASSHPRAGASTDTQYF. The CDR3 DNA reads as TGTGCCAGCAGCCACCCTAGGGCGGGGGCTAGCACAGATACGCAGTATTTT.

The genes are TRBV5-6 and TRBJ2-7, with TRBD1 identical over 8 bases. The CDR3 consists of 19 residues. The V segment lost 0 bases and the J segment 1 base; nucleotides outside the gene matches: 15. The germline V gene has CDR1 SGHDT and CDR2 YYEEEE. CDR3 bases: TGTGCCAGCAGCTTGGTTCGGACAGGGAAAGCTCAAAAGTCCTACGAGCAGTACTTC. This gives the protein CASSLVRTGKAQKSYEQYF.

This clone has just one count. The gene calls are TRBV7-3 and TRBJ2-4; 9 bases fit TRBD2. Per germline, CDR1 SGHTA and CDR2 FQGTGA. The ends lost 2 bases at V and 1 base at J; junction bases unmatched: 9. The CDR3 loop spans 18 amino acids. The CDR3 reads CASSLAGGPGMAKNIQYF. The CDR3 nucleotides are TGTGCCAGCAGCTTAGCGGGAGGGCCGGGGATGGCCAAAAACATTCAGTACTTC. The variable domain in full, completed from reference TRBV7-3 and TRBJ2-4, reads GAGVSQTPSNKVTEKGKYVELRCDPISGHTALYWYRQSLGQGPEFLIYFQGTGAADDSGLPNDRFFAVRPEGSVSTLKIQRTERGDSAVYLCASSLAGGPGMAKNIQYFGAGTRLSVL.

This rearrangement joins TRBV7-2 to TRBJ2-3; 10 bases are shared with TRBD2. The germline CDR1 and CDR2 sequences are SGHTA and FQGNSA. The V gene end was trimmed by 6 bases and the J gene end by 1 base; junction bases not matched to a gene: 4. The CDR3 runs 15 residues. CDR3 sequence (DNA): TGTGCCAGCAGGATAGCGGGAGGCGGCACAGATACGCAGTATTTT. Amino acids: CASRIAGGGTDTQYF.

The V call is TRBV2, the J call TRBJ2-3; 9 bases line up with TRBD1. This CDR3 has 11 amino acids. Germline-derived CDR1 and CDR2 are SNHLY and FYNNEI. The CDR3 is CGTGVTDTQYF. In nucleotides, the CDR3 is TGTGGGACAGGGGTCACAGATACGCAGTATTTT.

This clone occurred once. The chain employs TRBV6-6 and TRBJ2-3; D may correspond to TRBD1 or TRBD2 (7 bases each). This CDR3 has 10 residues. The V and J ends lost 6 bases and 15 bases respectively, with 13 bases between them. Germline CDR1 is MNHNY and CDR2 is SVGAGI (reference sequence). CDR3 DNA sequence: TGTGCCAGCAGGGAGGGAGGGGGCTATTTT. Translation: CASREGGGYF.

The rearrangement joins TRBV18 to TRBJ2-3; D remains ambiguous. This CDR3 has 13 amino acids. Per germline, CDR1 KGHSH and CDR2 LQKENI. Trimming left V 1 base short and J 3 bases short, with 5 bases between. The CDR3 protein is CASSPLMTDTQYF. The CDR3 DNA reads as TGTGCCAGCTCACCACTAATGACAGATACGCAGTATTTT.

This rearrangement joins TRBV9 to TRBJ2-2; the D is unclear. Trimming removed 0 bases from V and 7 bases from J, with 10 bases in between. CDR1 and CDR2 from the germline V gene are SGDLS and YYNGEE. This CDR3 is 14 amino acids long. The CDR3 sequence: CASSVAERGGELFF. CDR3 nucleotide sequence: TGTGCCAGCAGCGTAGCTGAAAGAGGCGGGGAGCTGTTTTTT.

The chain carries TRBV29-1 and TRBJ2-5, with TRBD2 matching over 8 bases. Germline lookup yields CDR1 SQVTM and CDR2 ANQGSEA. The CDR3 is 12 amino acids. V shed 5 bases and J 4 bases; nucleotides not matched to a gene: 3. CDR3 loop: CSVSGSGETQYF. The CDR3 DNA reads as TGCAGCGTTAGCGGGAGTGGAGAGACCCAGTACTTC.

J is TRBJ2-5 and V is TRBV7-9, with D perhaps assigned TRBD1 or TRBD2 (5 bases each). Judging by the DNA end, TRBJ2-7 fits better; the J call may be wrong. The CDR3 is 17 amino acids. CDR1 and CDR2 (germline): SEHNR, FQNEAQ (reference sequence). The CDR3 DNA reads as TGTGCCAGCAGCTTAGCTGGTGGCTCCGAGGGGATCTACGAGCAGTACTTC. Its protein is CASSLAGGSEGIYEQYF.

The chain carries TRBV29-1 and TRBJ1-1; a possible D gene is TRBD1 (5 bases). Germline V lookup: CDR1 SQVTM, CDR2 ANQGSEA. V lost 0 bases and J 2 bases, leaving 10 bases between the germline ends. The CDR3 length is 14 residues. This CDR3 is CSVEDRGDNTEAFF. The CDR3 nucleotides read TGCAGCGTTGAAGATCGGGGGGACAACACTGAAGCTTTCTTT.

V usage is TRBV5-1 and J usage is TRBJ2-7, with TRBD1 matching 8 bases. The ends lost 4 bases at V and 3 bases at J; junction bases unmatched: 9. Germline loops: CDR1 SGHRS, CDR2 YFSETQ. The CDR3 has 15 residues. The CDR3, as DNA: TGCGCCAGCAGCGGAGGGTGGACAGGGAACTACGAGCAGTACTTC. Protein: CASSGGWTGNYEQYF. Variable domain in full (rest from reference TRBV5-1 and TRBJ2-7): KAGVTQTPRYLIKTRGQQVTLSCSPISGHRSVSWYQQTPGQGLQFLFEYFSETQRNKGNFPGRFSGRQFSNSRSEMNVSTLELGDSALYLCASSGGWTGNYEQYFGPGTRLTVT.

The count of this clone is one. The rearrangement links TRBV5-1 to TRBJ2-7; tentatively, D is TRBD2 (5 bases). The V and J ends lost 0 bases and 3 bases respectively, with 13 bases between them. This CDR3 has 15 amino acids. Germline CDR1 SGHRS, CDR2 YFSETQ. The CDR3 bases are TGCGCCAGCAGCTTGGGCCCCCAGGCGGGCTACGAGCAGTACTTC. The encoded protein is CASSLGPQAGYEQYF.

This chain uses TRBV14 with TRBJ2-7; D is uncertain. Trimming pared 4 bases from V and 4 bases from J, leaving 14 bases between. The CDR3 is made up of 14 amino acids. CDR1 SGHDN and CDR2 FVKESK come from the germline V gene. DNA of the CDR3: TGTGCCAGCAGCCCTATCTACGCCCCTTACGAGCAGTACTTC. Its protein is CASSPIYAPYEQYF.

This chain connects TRBV11-2 to TRBJ2-1, with 7 bases that match TRBD2. Germline V gene data show CDR1 as SGHAT and CDR2 as FQNNGV. CDR3 size: 16 residues. With 5 bases clipped from V and 5 bases from J, the junction kept 12 bases outside the gene matches. The CDR3 reads CASSPSWLAENNEQFF. The DNA for the CDR3 is TGTGCCAGCAGCCCGAGCTGGCTAGCGGAGAACAATGAGCAGTTCTTC.

The V gene is TRBV4-2, the J gene TRBJ1-2; D is unresolved. The CDR3 length is 16 residues. CDR1 and CDR2 from the germline V gene are LGHNA and YNFKEQ. Trimming took 1 base from V and 4 from J, leaving 16 bases between them. The CDR3 reads CASSQGEGGASYGYTF. The CDR3 DNA follows: TGTGCCAGCAGCCAAGGGGAAGGTGGCGCATCCTATGGCTACACCTTC.

The V and J genes are TRBV28 and TRBJ1-2; TRBD1 matches at 8 bases. V trimming: 2 bases; J trimming: 5 bases; junction bases outside the gene matches: 7. The CDR3 runs 15 residues. Germline loops: CDR1 MDHEN, CDR2 SYDVKM. The CDR3 DNA sequence: TGTGCCAGCAGTTTAGAGGGACAGGCGCTTTATGGCTACACCTTC. Amino acid sequence: CASSLEGQALYGYTF.

V usage is TRBV7-2 and J usage is TRBJ2-7; 9 bases fit TRBD1. The CDR3 covers 15 residues. The V segment lost 3 bases and the J segment 4 bases; nucleotides outside the gene matches: 7. Germline CDR1 SGHTA, CDR2 FQGNSA. The CDR3 here is CASSFRDRAIYEQYF. As DNA, the CDR3 is TGTGCCAGCAGCTTCCGGGACAGGGCAATTTACGAGCAGTACTTC.

This rearrangement joins TRBV7-2 to TRBJ2-7; 14 bases line up with TRBD2. Per germline, CDR1 SGHTA and CDR2 FQGNSA. After removal of 5 bases from V and 5 bases from J, the junction contained 8 bases not matched to a gene. CDR3 length: 16 amino acids. The CDR3 reads CASSAAGTSGRHEQYF. CDR3 DNA: TGTGCCAGCAGCGCCGCGGGGACTAGCGGGAGACACGAGCAGTACTTC.